This section outlines one TCR beta chain sequence together with its context. The antigen it binds to is not known. No per-base quality is available; no much larger clone lies one base away. From the cysteine up to the phenylalanine, the CDR3 has a length of 15 residues. Of the read, only the CDR3 DNA is kept; its 45 bases are in frame from base 1. From the germline V gene, CDR1 is MNHEY and CDR2 is SVGEGT. Between the V and J ends, shortened by 2 bases and 2 bases respectively, the junction contains 10 bases. The CDR3 regions of human TCRbeta chains were analyzed by immunosequencing. For the original study's pipeline: TCRs in the repertoires were compared against a reference library of SARS-CoV-2-specific TCRs that had been generated with the MIRA antigen-specificity platform. Breadth was defined as the fraction of unique TCRs that were SARS-CoV-2-associated. Depth was defined as the fraction of total T cells that were SARS-CoV-2-associated. Using the MIRA data, each spike-specific TCR was mapped to the spike region that the TCR reacts to and placed in a CD4 or CD8 class. Log10-transformed breadth and depth values were compared by one-way ANOVA with Sidak's multiple comparisons tests. TCRdb took this table from immuneACCESS and kept in-frame rearrangements with V and J called. Such tables lack part of the clones; where checked against another copy, unresolved V genes explain under half of the gap, and the rest is unexplained. Clone size and V and J calls were adopted from that table, with D and trimming inferred from the DNA. The sample profile shows 95,000 to 130,000 clones; 70% to 90% of them were found once. Approximately 9.6% of the sample belongs to the ten largest clones.

This entry comes from a study of T cell responses to AZD1222 COVID-19 vaccine (dated by TCRdb to the early 2020s). Study-wide context: AZD1222 recipients with second doses at about 4 weeks or about 12 weeks were pooled, because spike-specific TCR depth and breadth did not differ between schedules. TCR sequencing covered fewer than 250 trial participants: 200 to 220 given two doses of AZD1222 and 26 given two doses of MenACWY control vaccine. Trial participants were enrolled by age into subgroups of 18-55, 56-69 and 70-plus years, and around 150, 28 and 57 TCR-sequenced participants, respectively, were included in these subgroups. The study at large found these results: Conclusions about previously exposed vaccinees were limited because only six or seven AZD1222 recipients were SARS-CoV-2 seropositive at baseline. In the small 56-69-year group, the increase in depth fell short of significance, most likely because of low power. A significant rise in spike-specific TCR breadth and depth was observed after two AZD1222 doses relative to day 0 and relative to MenACWY recipients. Reportedly, close to half of the unique spike-specific TCRs recognized epitopes lying outside the regions that are mutated in the B.1.351 and B.1.1.7 variants. The whole spike protein was spanned by vaccine-associated CD4 TCRs, and dominant responses were seen in regions 160-218 and 743-854. Most participants were white British and females outnumbered males, and the authors suggested that clonal diversity may have been underestimated. No day 14 peak-response samples were available, so repertoires were characterized only after the peak T cell response.

In the paper's terms, the time point label means: baseline before first vaccination. Vaccinee samples came from UK trials COV001 and COV002, including a single-blind randomized controlled phase 2/3 trial of AZD1222 (ChAdOx1 nCoV-19) in healthy adults. For TCRbeta chain sequencing, PBMC samples from trial participants were taken at day 0 and at day 28 after the second dose. The receptor was isolated from an adult in good health. Material: peripheral blood, obtained on day 0 of AZD1222 vaccination. This chain is built from TRBV6-2 or TRBV6-3 and TRBJ1-5; the D gene lacks a confident call. The CDR3 corresponds to CASSYGETGNQPQHF. The nucleotides read TGTGCCAGCAGTTACGGGGAAACGGGCAATCAGCCCCAGCATTTT.